These 23 T cell receptor beta chains were sequenced from one sample in a study of blood T cell repertoires in COVID-19. Using immunoSEQ multiplex PCR, the repertoire was profiled, and TCRdb retains in-frame clones only, with some absent. The sample carries about 64,000 clones, approximately 88% recorded once. Sequenced material: peripheral blood. The receptors derive from an older woman with COVID-19, enrolled during active disease.

The chain links TRBV6-2 or TRBV6-3 to TRBJ2-3, with D perhaps matching TRBD2 (6 bases). This CDR3 is built from 13 residues. Trimming pared 5 bases from V and 3 bases from J, leaving 9 bases between. The germline CDR1 and CDR2 sequences are MNHEY and SVGEGT. CDR3 in DNA: TGTGCCAGCAGTCGGGAGAGGACAGATACGCAGTATTTT. Protein sequence: CASSRERTDTQYF.

The V and J genes are TRBV5-1 and TRBJ2-5; TRBD2 matches at 16 bases. The length of the CDR3 is 17 residues. Germline V gene sequence: CDR1 SGHRS, CDR2 YFSETQ. The V gene end was trimmed by 3 bases and the J gene end by 2 bases; junction bases not matched to a gene: 4. CDR3 sequence reads: CASSSGTSGGEQETQYF. CDR3 sequence (DNA): TGCGCCAGCAGCTCAGGGACTAGCGGGGGGGAACAAGAGACCCAGTACTTC.

The CDR3 reads CASSYWAGRGSPLHF. For the CDR3, the DNA is TGTGCCAGCAGTTACTGGGCCGGGAGGGGTTCACCCCTCCACTTT. This chain links TRBV6-5 with TRBJ1-6, with D possibly being TRBD1 (5 bases). The germline V and J ends were trimmed by 1 base and 9 bases, with 13 bases remaining between them. Germline CDR1 reads MNHEY; CDR2 reads SVGAGI. The CDR3 covers 15 residues.

This sequence joins TRBV3-1 (or the pseudogene TRBV3-2) and TRBJ2-1; TRBD2 might be the D (5 bases). The CDR3 runs to 14 residues. Per germline, CDR1 LGHDT and CDR2 YNNKEL (reference sequence). With 1 base removed from V and 5 bases from J, the gap between germline ends came to 9 bases. CDR3 DNA: TGTGCCAGCAGCCAAGCCAGCGGAGACAATGAGCAGTTCTTC. This codes for CASSQASGDNEQFF.

The V call is TRBV7-9, the J call TRBJ1-6, with 8 bases lining up with TRBD1. The germline V gene has CDR1 SEHNR and CDR2 FQNEAQ (reference sequence). The CDR3 contains 15 residues. With V trimmed by 7 bases and J by 10 bases, 12 bases remained unmatched. CDR3 DNA sequence: TGTGCCAGCACCTCAGGGGGCGGTCTACGGTCACCCCTCCACTTT. Protein product: CASTSGGGLRSPLHF.

The chain employs TRBV19 and TRBJ1-2, with D maybe TRBD1 (6 bases). The germline gives CDR1 LNHDA, CDR2 SQIVND (reference sequence). V gave up 5 bases and J gave up 4 bases, with 14 bases separating them. The CDR3 has 14 residues. CDR3 coding DNA: TGTGCCAGTAGTCCCAGACAGGATATCTATGGCTACACCTTC. It yields the protein CASSPRQDIYGYTF.

This rearrangement joins TRBV3-1 (or the pseudogene TRBV3-2) to TRBJ1-3; D may be TRBD1 (5 bases). V shed 1 base and J shed 2 bases, with 12 bases lying between them. Germline V lookup: CDR1 LGHDT, CDR2 YNNKEL (reference sequence). This CDR3 is built from 16 residues. The DNA of the CDR3 is TGTGCCAGCAGCCAAGGGGGGACTGTGGCTGGAAACACCATATATTTT. Amino acids: CASSQGGTVAGNTIYF.

This chain links TRBV4-3 with TRBJ2-6; D gene uncertain. The V gene lost 1 base and the J gene lost 1 base, with 5 bases spanning the gap. The CDR3 has 15 amino acids. Germline V CDR1 and CDR2: LGHNA, YSLEER. CDR3 protein: CASSQGRSGANVLTF. Written as DNA, the CDR3 is TGCGCCAGCAGCCAAGGCAGGTCTGGGGCCAACGTCCTGACTTTC.

This clone turned up a few times. The V and J genes are TRBV27 and TRBJ1-6, with 11 bases that match TRBD1. CDR1 and CDR2 from the germline V gene are MNHEY and SMNVEV (reference sequence). The CDR3 has 15 amino acids. The ends lost 3 bases at V and 11 bases at J; junction bases unmatched: 6. CDR3: CASSFAGTGGTPLHF. Here the CDR3 DNA reads TGTGCCAGCAGTTTTGCCGGGACAGGGGGTACACCCCTCCACTTT.

This chain connects TRBV7-2 to TRBJ1-2, with 7 bases lining up with TRBD1. The trim removed 6 bases at V and 8 bases at J, leaving 9 bases unmatched. The CDR3 sequence is 13 residues long. Germline V lookup: CDR1 SGHTA, CDR2 FQGNSA. DNA of the CDR3: TGTGCCAGCAGGAACACAGGGGCCCAGGGCTACACCTTC. Its protein product is CASRNTGAQGYTF.

This clone is a singleton in its sample. V usage is TRBV29-1 and J usage is TRBJ2-5; TRBD1 aligns across 8 bases. CDR3 length: 17 amino acids. Germline V CDR1 and CDR2: SQVTM, ANQGSEA. The trim removed 7 bases at V and 5 bases at J, leaving 21 bases unmatched. For the CDR3, the DNA is TGCAGCGCTGCAGGAGTCACCGGGACAGGCTGGGGGGAGACCCAGTACTTC. This sequence encodes CSAAGVTGTGWGETQYF. Looking up the rest from reference TRBV29-1 and TRBJ2-5 gives the full variable domain: SAVISQKPSRDICQRGTSLTIQCQVDSQVTMMFWYRQQPGQSLTLIATANQGSEATYESGFVIDKFPISRPNLTFSTLTVSNMSPEDSSIYLCSAAGVTGTGWGETQYFGPGTRLLVL.

V gene TRBV30 combines with J gene TRBJ1-1, with D maybe TRBD1 (6 bases). Germline CDR1 is GTSNPN and CDR2 is SVGIG (reference sequence). The CDR3 is made up of 13 amino acids. Between the trimmed V and J ends, which lost 3 bases and 7 bases, there was a span of 15 bases. The CDR3 loop reads CAWSEGDGGEAFF. CDR3 nucleotide sequence: TGTGCCTGGAGCGAGGGGGATGGAGGTGAAGCTTTCTTT.

V gene TRBV6-2 or TRBV6-3 combines with J gene TRBJ2-3; D is uncertain. Germline CDR1 MNHEY, CDR2 SVGEGT. This CDR3 has 15 amino acids. Trimming cost V 0 bases and J 2 bases, with 9 bases left between them. DNA of the CDR3: TGTGCCAGCAGTTACTCGAACGGAGTCACAGATACGCAGTATTTT. Its protein product is CASSYSNGVTDTQYF.

The CDR3 here is CASSPEPLAYGYTF. The DNA of the CDR3 is TGTGCCAGCAGTCCCGAACCCCTAGCCTATGGCTACACCTTC. The chain uses TRBV27 and TRBJ1-2; the D is unclear. Germline CDR1 and CDR2: MNHEY and SMNVEV (reference sequence). Between the trimmed V and J ends, which lost 5 bases and 4 bases, there was a span of 14 bases. The CDR3 is made up of 14 amino acids.

V gene TRBV5-1 combines with J gene TRBJ2-3; TRBD2 agrees at 8 bases. CDR3 length: 16 amino acids. V shed 3 bases, J shed 3 bases, and the junction held 9 bases outside the gene matches. Germline CDR1 reads SGHRS; CDR2 reads YFSETQ. CDR3 bases: TGCGCCAGCAGCTCTGGAACGGCTAGCGGGACAGATACGCAGTATTTT. Amino acids: CASSSGTASGTDTQYF.

The V call is TRBV7-2, the J call TRBJ2-2; TRBD2 agrees at 7 bases. The CDR3 runs 17 residues. Germline values: CDR1 SGHTA, CDR2 FQGNSA. The V gene end was trimmed by 1 base and the J gene end by 1 base; junction bases not matched to a gene: 6. The CDR3 DNA sequence: TGTGCCAGCAGCTTAGGAGGAGGGAGGGGGAACACCGGGGAGCTGTTTTTT. This translates into CASSLGGGRGNTGELFF.

The CDR3 sequence: CATAFREGVYGYTF. As DNA, the CDR3 is TGTGCCACCGCGTTTCGGGAGGGGGTCTATGGCTACACCTTC. The chain links TRBV27 to TRBJ1-2, with D perhaps matching TRBD1 (6 bases). V was pared by 10 bases and J by 4 bases, with 19 bases between. The CDR3 totals 14 residues. The germline V gene has CDR1 MNHEY and CDR2 SMNVEV (reference sequence).

The chain carries TRBV13 and TRBJ2-3; 9 bases are shared with TRBD1. Germline CDR1 PRHDT, CDR2 FYEKMQ (reference sequence). This CDR3 is built from 16 residues. Losses at the gene ends were 5 bases for V and 3 bases for J; bases not matched to a gene: 9. The CDR3 region is CASSPSADRGTDTQYF. The DNA of the CDR3 is TGTGCCAGCAGCCCCTCCGCGGACAGGGGTACAGATACGCAGTATTTT.

The chain combines TRBV12-5 with TRBJ2-1; no reliable D call. CDR1 LGHNT and CDR2 FRNRAP come from the germline V gene. This CDR3 contains 11 residues. Trimming took 1 base from V and 7 from J, leaving 2 bases between them. The CDR3 DNA reads as TGTGCTAGTGGTTTGGCAAATGAGCAGTTCTTC. Translation gives CASGLANEQFF.

The chain couples TRBV30 to TRBJ1-5, with 10 positions matching TRBD1. The V gene end was trimmed by 2 bases and the J gene end by 6 bases; junction bases not matched to a gene: 4. This CDR3 region has 14 residues. Germline CDR1 reads GTSNPN; CDR2 reads SVGIG (reference sequence). This CDR3 is CAWSYGTGAQPQHF. CDR3 coding DNA: TGTGCCTGGAGTTACGGGACAGGGGCTCAGCCCCAGCATTTT.

This chain uses TRBV7-2 with TRBJ2-4, with a tentative D call TRBD2 (6 bases). Germline-derived CDR1 and CDR2 are SGHTA and FQGNSA. Trimming pared 3 bases from V and 2 bases from J, leaving 8 bases between. This CDR3 region has 14 residues. CDR3 loop: CASSFGGTKNIQYF. CDR3 nucleotide sequence: TGTGCCAGCAGCTTTGGGGGGACCAAAAACATTCAGTACTTC.

The chain is built from TRBV28 and TRBJ2-7; TRBD1 might be the D (6 bases). The CDR3 sequence is 13 residues long. In germline, CDR1 is MDHEN, CDR2 SYDVKM. The ends were cut back, 3 bases at V and 7 bases at J, with 13 bases in the middle. Here the CDR3 DNA reads TGTGCCAGCAGTTTCCAGGGGCCAGGAGAGCAGTACTTC. Translation: CASSFQGPGEQYF. The variable domain in full, with the rest retrieved from reference TRBV28 and TRBJ2-7, is DVKVTQSSRYLVKRTGEKVFLECVQDMDHENMFWYRQDPGLGLRLIYFSYDVKMKEKGDIPEGYSVSREKKERFSLILESASTNQTSMYLCASSFQGPGEQYFGPGTRLTVT.

The chain is built from TRBV4-1 and TRBJ1-6, with 8 bases matching TRBD1. The junction had 12 bases not matched to a gene; V was cut back by 7 bases and J by 7 bases. CDR3 size: 16 residues. Germline V lookup: CDR1 MGHRA, CDR2 YSYEKL. The chain's CDR3 is CASNLSPGTGNSPLHF. CDR3 in DNA: TGCGCCAGCAACCTATCTCCCGGGACAGGCAATTCACCCCTCCACTTT.